The sequence of this T cell receptor beta chain was determined in a study of cytomegalovirus exposure and HLA in healthy donors. Study-level points and caveats: According to reports, the classifier identified cytomegalovirus status with high specificity and sensitivity. Most TCR sequences showed up rarely, but some public TCRs showed up in many donors. Three CMV-associated chains proved CMV antigen-specific in vitro.

On this clone itself: The antigen is not known.

Libraries were prepared by immunoSEQ multiplex PCR; TCRdb keeps only in-frame clonotypes and omits some of them. Among around 130,000 clones listed, 70% to 90% were seen once. This CDR3 comprises 18 residues. V lost 1 base and J lost 2; bases outside the gene matches: 6. The germline V gene encodes CDR1 SNHLY and CDR2 FYNNEI. Material for sequencing was PBMCs. The origin of this receptor is a woman between 25 and 40 years old in good health and CMV-seronegative. The rearrangement uses TRBV2 and TRBJ2-5; 14 bases are a match to TRBD2. The CDR3: CASSEGLAGGNGQETQYF. The CDR3 DNA follows: TGTGCCAGCAGTGAAGGACTAGCGGGGGGGAACGGACAAGAGACCCAGTACTTC.